A selection of T cell receptor beta chains follows, all from one sample in a study of blood T cell repertoires in COVID-19. Method: immunoSEQ multiplex PCR; TCRdb's copy keeps in-frame clones and lacks some. The repertoire holds some 55,000 clones, with 70% to 90% as singletons. Input material: peripheral blood. The receptors were sampled from a man aged 55 to 70 with acute or convalescent COVID-19. Both conserved end residues are part of each CDR3. Fields, in order: clone size, D gene, V gene, J gene, CDR3 DNA, CDR3 protein. A D gene is named only where the DNA matches it firmly. For some rows the clone size is stated as once, few or many, or as a class when expanded; others skip it.

>few|TRBD1|TRBV3-1/TRBV3-2|TRBJ1-3
TGTGCCAGCACCGGGACAGGGGGTTCTGGAAACACCATATATTTT
CASTGTGGSGNTIYF
>-|-|TRBV11-2|TRBJ2-3
TGTGCCAGCAGCAAATCAGGGGTCACAGATACGCAGTATTTT
CASSKSGVTDTQYF
>few|-|TRBV6-5|TRBJ1-6
TGTGCCAGCAGTTCCGGGACAAGTAATTCACCCCTCCACTTT
CASSSGTSNSPLHF
>-|-|TRBV6-5|TRBJ1-3
TGTGCCAGCACCAGTGGGGGGGCTGGAAACACCATATATTTT
CASTSGGAGNTIYF
>-|-|TRBV10-1|TRBJ1-3
TGCGCCAGCAGTGGAGGACAGTTCTCTGGAAACACCATATATTTT
CASSGGQFSGNTIYF
>-|-|TRBV5-1|TRBJ1-4
TGCGCCAGCAGCTTGGTTCCAACAGATGAAAAACTGTTTTTT
CASSLVPTDEKLFF
>-|TRBD2|TRBV5-4|TRBJ2-3
TGTGCCAGCAGCTCAAGCGGGGGGAGGACAGATACGCAGTATTTT
CASSSSGGRTDTQYF
>once|TRBD1|TRBV7-9|TRBJ1-3
TGTGCCAGCAGCTCTCTTCAAATTACCGGGACAGGGACTGGAAACACCATATATTTT
CASSSLQITGTGTGNTIYF
>-|-|TRBV3-1/TRBV3-2|TRBJ2-5
TGTGCCAGCAGCACGACAGGAGGAGAGACCCAGTACTTC
CASSTTGGETQYF
>-|TRBD1|TRBV2|TRBJ1-1
TGTGCCACTCAATTACAGGGGGTGAACACTGAAGCTTTCTTT
CATQLQGVNTEAFF
>-|TRBD1|TRBV19|TRBJ1-1
TGTGCCAGTAGTTTTTTAACAGGGGGAGGAAACACTGAAGCTTTCTTT
CASSFLTGGGNTEAFF
>-|TRBD1|TRBV5-4|TRBJ1-4
TGTGCCAGCAGCGGGGACAGGGGAGCTAATGAAAAACTGTTTTTT
CASSGDRGANEKLFF
>few|-|TRBV7-2|TRBJ2-7
TGTGCCAGCAGCTTAAGCCGGACAACCTACGAGCAGTACTTC
CASSLSRTTYEQYF